Sequencing of this TCR beta chain was carried out in a study of cytomegalovirus exposure and HLA in healthy donors. The CDR3 covers 15 residues. Primers for the PCR totalled 60 Vbeta and 13 Jbeta. The data were produced by immunoSEQ multiplex PCR, yet TCRdb's version contains in-frame clones alone and is incomplete. The repertoire holds roughly 110,000 clones, more than 75% seen once, with around 12% in the top ten. The sequence was obtained from a woman aged 40 to 50 in good health and CMV-seropositive. Material: PBMCs. The chain joins TRBV12-2 to TRBJ1-2; the table's D call TRBD1 went unverified against the DNA. TRBV12-2 is annotated as a pseudogene. The CDR3 sequence: CASRSRGWGQYGYTF. The DNA of the CDR3 is TGTGCAAGTCGCTCCAGGGGGTGGGGGCAGTATGGCTACACCTTC.